This TCR beta chain came from a study of T cell responses to AZD1222 COVID-19 vaccine. In its sample, this clone was seen once. Sequencing used immunoSEQ multiplex PCR; TCRdb keeps in-frame clones, though not all of them. Among over 100,000 clones listed, roughly nine tenths were seen once. V shed 8 bases and J shed 4 bases, with 17 bases lying between them. CDR1 and CDR2 from the germline V gene are MDHEN and SYDVKM. There are 15 residues in the CDR3. The chain carries TRBV28 and TRBJ1-4; no firm D call. This TCR came from an adult in good health. This sample comprised peripheral blood, obtained on day 0 of AZD1222 vaccination. CDR3 nucleotides: TGTGCCAGCGGATCCCCGCTAAGGAATAATGAAAAACTGTTTTTT. It yields the protein CASGSPLRNNEKLFF.